This is a list of T cell receptor beta chains from one sample in a study of shared clonotypes between healthy human individuals. Measured with immunoSEQ multiplex PCR; TCRdb has only the in-frame clones, and not every one. The sample comprises roughly 640,000 clones, approximately 79% of which are singletons, and about 1.8% rests with the top ten. Sequences were obtained from memory CD4+ T cells sorted from blood. These receptors all stem from a woman aged 25 to 45 in good health. Both conserved end residues are part of each CDR3. Fields, in order: D gene, clone size, V gene, J gene, CDR3 DNA, CDR3 protein. The D gene is left open where the match is weak. Rows give clone size only sometimes, using once, few, many, or a class for an expanded clone.

d_call: TRBD2; clone_size: .; v_call: TRBV5-1; j_call: TRBJ2-1; cdr3_nt: TGCGCCAGCAGCTTGGTTTTACGGCGGGAGAGATACAATGAGCAGTTCTTC; cdr3_aa: CASSLVLRRERYNEQFF
d_call: TRBD1; clone_size: .; v_call: TRBV5-6; j_call: TRBJ2-4; cdr3_nt: TGTGCCAGCAGCACCCTTGGTCAGGGGGCGGCCAAAAACATTCAGTACTTC; cdr3_aa: CASSTLGQGAAKNIQYF
d_call: .; clone_size: .; v_call: TRBV11-3; j_call: TRBJ2-3; cdr3_nt: TGTGCCAGCAGCTCAGAAACGAGAGATACGCAGTATTTT; cdr3_aa: CASSSETRDTQYF
d_call: TRBD2; clone_size: .; v_call: TRBV7-8; j_call: TRBJ2-7; cdr3_nt: TGTGCCAGCAGCTCGAGACTAGCGGGAGTATACGAGCAGTACTTC; cdr3_aa: CASSSRLAGVYEQYF
d_call: .; clone_size: .; v_call: TRBV6-6; j_call: TRBJ1-2; cdr3_nt: TGTGCCAGCAGGCAATCGGGGGGCTACACCTTC; cdr3_aa: CASRQSGGYTF
d_call: TRBD1; clone_size: .; v_call: TRBV18; j_call: TRBJ1-3; cdr3_nt: TGTGCCAGCTCACCACTTAGGACAGGGTTGGTATCTGGAAACACCATATATTTT; cdr3_aa: CASSPLRTGLVSGNTIYF
d_call: .; clone_size: .; v_call: TRBV25-1; j_call: TRBJ2-3; cdr3_nt: TGTGCCAGCAGTGAGAAGGCCGGAGGGGCAGATACGCAGTATTTT; cdr3_aa: CASSEKAGGADTQYF
d_call: .; clone_size: .; v_call: TRBV4-2; j_call: TRBJ2-3; cdr3_nt: TGTGCCAGCAGGGTGGGGAGCACAGATACGCAGTATTTT; cdr3_aa: CASRVGSTDTQYF
d_call: TRBD2; clone_size: few; v_call: TRBV30; j_call: TRBJ2-3; cdr3_nt: TGTGCCTGCAAACCTAGCGGCAACACAGATACGCAGTATTTT; cdr3_aa: CACKPSGNTDTQYF
d_call: .; clone_size: .; v_call: TRBV11-2; j_call: TRBJ2-3; cdr3_nt: TGTGCCAGCAGCCGCGGGACTGACACAGATACGCAGTATTTT; cdr3_aa: CASSRGTDTDTQYF
d_call: .; clone_size: .; v_call: TRBV28; j_call: TRBJ1-5; cdr3_nt: TGTGCCAGCAGTTCTCGCGGACGAGGGGTCAATCAGCCCCAGCATTTT; cdr3_aa: CASSSRGRGVNQPQHF
d_call: .; clone_size: .; v_call: TRBV5-6; j_call: TRBJ1-5; cdr3_nt: TGTGCCAGCAGCTTGTGGGCAGGGGTCGCCCTCAATCAGCCCCAGCATTTT; cdr3_aa: CASSLWAGVALNQPQHF
d_call: .; clone_size: .; v_call: TRBV27; j_call: TRBJ1-1; cdr3_nt: TGTGCCAGCAGTCCATATGCCCCGGGAAGGGACACTGAAGCTTTCTTT; cdr3_aa: CASSPYAPGRDTEAFF
d_call: TRBD1; clone_size: few; v_call: TRBV6-5; j_call: TRBJ2-7; cdr3_nt: TGTGCCAGCAGGATAAGAGACAGGGGCGCCCACGAGCAGTACTTC; cdr3_aa: CASRIRDRGAHEQYF
d_call: .; clone_size: few; v_call: TRBV7-2; j_call: TRBJ1-1; cdr3_nt: TGTGCCAGCAGCTCCCAACAGGGTACTTTGAGCACTGAAGCTTTCTTT; cdr3_aa: CASSSQQGTLSTEAFF
d_call: .; clone_size: .; v_call: TRBV14; j_call: TRBJ2-7; cdr3_nt: TGTGCCAGCAGCCTCAGGGGGGTTCAGTTCGAGCAGTACTTC; cdr3_aa: CASSLRGVQFEQYF